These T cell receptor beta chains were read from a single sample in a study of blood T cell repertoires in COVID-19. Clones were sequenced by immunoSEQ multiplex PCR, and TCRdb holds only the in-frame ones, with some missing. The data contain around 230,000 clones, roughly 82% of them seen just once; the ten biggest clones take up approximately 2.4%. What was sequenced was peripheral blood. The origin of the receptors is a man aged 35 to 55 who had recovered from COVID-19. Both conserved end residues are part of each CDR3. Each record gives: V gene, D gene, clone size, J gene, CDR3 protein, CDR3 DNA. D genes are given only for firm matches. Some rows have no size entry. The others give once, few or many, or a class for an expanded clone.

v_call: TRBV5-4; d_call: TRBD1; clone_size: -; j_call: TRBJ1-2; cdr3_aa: CASSSPGQGHYGYTF; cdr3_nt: TGTGCCAGCAGCTCTCCGGGACAGGGCCACTATGGCTACACCTTC
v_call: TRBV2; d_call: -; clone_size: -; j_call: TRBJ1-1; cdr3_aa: CASTFNTEAFF; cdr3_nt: TGTGCCAGCACCTTCAACACTGAAGCTTTCTTT
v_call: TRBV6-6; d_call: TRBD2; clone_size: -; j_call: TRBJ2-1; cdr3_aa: CASSPWGLAGGINEQFF; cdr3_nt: TGTGCCAGCAGTCCCTGGGGACTAGCGGGGGGCATAAATGAGCAGTTCTTC
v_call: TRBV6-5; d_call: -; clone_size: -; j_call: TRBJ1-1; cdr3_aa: CASSYSVGAVNTEAFF; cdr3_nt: TGTGCCAGCAGTTACTCTGTAGGGGCCGTGAACACTGAAGCTTTCTTT
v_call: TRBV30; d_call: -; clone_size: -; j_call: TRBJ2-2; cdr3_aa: CACSSGILNTGELFF; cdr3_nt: TGTGCCTGCAGCTCCGGGATTCTGAACACCGGGGAGCTGTTTTTT
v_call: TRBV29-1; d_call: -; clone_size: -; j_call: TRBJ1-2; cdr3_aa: CSGQLPNYGYTF; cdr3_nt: TGCAGTGGACAGCTCCCTAACTATGGCTACACCTTC
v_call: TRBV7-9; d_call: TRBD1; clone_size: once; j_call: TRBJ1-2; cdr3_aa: CASSFSLAGQGFYGYTF; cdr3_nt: TGTGCCAGCAGCTTCTCGTTGGCAGGACAGGGGTTCTATGGCTACACCTTC
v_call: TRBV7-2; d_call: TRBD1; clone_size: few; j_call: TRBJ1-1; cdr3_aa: CASSRTGAYTEAFF; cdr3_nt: TGTGCCAGCAGCAGAACAGGGGCGTACACTGAAGCTTTCTTT
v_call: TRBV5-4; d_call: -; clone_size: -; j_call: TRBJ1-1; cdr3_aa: CASSDRGGYTEAFF; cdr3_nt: TGTGCCAGCAGCGACCGGGGGGGGTACACTGAAGCTTTCTTT
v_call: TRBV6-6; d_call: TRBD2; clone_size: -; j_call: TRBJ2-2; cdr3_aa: CASSKTSGRTGELFF; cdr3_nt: TGTGCCAGCAGCAAGACTAGCGGGAGAACCGGGGAGCTGTTTTTT
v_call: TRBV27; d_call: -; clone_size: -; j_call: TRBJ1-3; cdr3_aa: CASRMVYQGSKLYF; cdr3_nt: TGTGCCAGCAGGATGGTTTATCAGGGCTCGAAACTATATTTT